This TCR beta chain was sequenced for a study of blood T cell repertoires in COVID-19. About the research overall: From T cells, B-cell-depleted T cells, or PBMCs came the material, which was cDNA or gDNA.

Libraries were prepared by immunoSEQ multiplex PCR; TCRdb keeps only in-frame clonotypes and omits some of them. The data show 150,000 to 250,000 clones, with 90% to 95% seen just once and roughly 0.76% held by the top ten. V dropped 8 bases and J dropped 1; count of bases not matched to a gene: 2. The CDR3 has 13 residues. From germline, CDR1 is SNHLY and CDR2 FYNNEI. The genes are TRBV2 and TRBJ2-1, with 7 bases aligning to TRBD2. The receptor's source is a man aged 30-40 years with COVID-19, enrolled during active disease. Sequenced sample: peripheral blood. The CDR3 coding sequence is TGTGCCAGCGCTAGCGGATCCTACAATGAGCAGTTCTTC. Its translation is CASASGSYNEQFF.